This T cell receptor beta chain was sequenced for a study of cytomegalovirus exposure and HLA in healthy donors. Background on the study: Earlier sequencing of 150 million to 200 million T cells yielded 100 million to 120 million unique TCR beta sequences. Study outcomes and limitations: TCR beta V segments were, for the most part, productive about 87% or about 30% of the time in an earlier analysis. Confirmation was obtained in vitro that a few CMV-associated chains are specific for CMV antigens. V- and J-gene trimming in TCR beta was tied to a missense DCLRE1C variant by an analysis performed later.

Comments on this clone: Its antigen is unknown.

Primers: 60 Vbeta forward and 13 Jbeta reverse. TCRdb keeps only in-frame clones here, not all; method: immunoSEQ multiplex PCR. The sample lists nearly 110,000 clones, roughly 87% occurring once. Sequencing was carried out using PBMCs. The clonotype comes from a man between 25 and 39 years old in good health and CMV-seropositive.

In DNA, the CDR3 is TGCGCCAGCAGCCTTGGACAGGGGGCTCCACCTTATTCACCCCTCCACTTT. This gives the protein CASSLGQGAPPYSPLHF. J is TRBJ1-6 and V is TRBV5-1; 11 bases fit TRBD1. This CDR3 has 17 residues. The ends lost 4 bases at V and 8 bases at J; junction bases unmatched: 11. Germline lookup yields CDR1 SGHRS and CDR2 YFSETQ.